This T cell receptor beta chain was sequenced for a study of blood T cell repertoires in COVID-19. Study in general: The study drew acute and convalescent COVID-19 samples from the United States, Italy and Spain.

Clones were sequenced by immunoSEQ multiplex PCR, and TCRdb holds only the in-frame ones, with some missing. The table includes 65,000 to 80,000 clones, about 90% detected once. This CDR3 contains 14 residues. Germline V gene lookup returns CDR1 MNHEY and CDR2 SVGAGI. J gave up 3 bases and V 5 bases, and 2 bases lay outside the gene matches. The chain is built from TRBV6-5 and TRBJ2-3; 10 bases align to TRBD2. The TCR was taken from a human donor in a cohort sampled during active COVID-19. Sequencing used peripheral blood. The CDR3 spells CASSRTSGTDTQYF. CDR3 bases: TGTGCCAGCAGTCGGACTAGCGGAACAGATACGCAGTATTTT.